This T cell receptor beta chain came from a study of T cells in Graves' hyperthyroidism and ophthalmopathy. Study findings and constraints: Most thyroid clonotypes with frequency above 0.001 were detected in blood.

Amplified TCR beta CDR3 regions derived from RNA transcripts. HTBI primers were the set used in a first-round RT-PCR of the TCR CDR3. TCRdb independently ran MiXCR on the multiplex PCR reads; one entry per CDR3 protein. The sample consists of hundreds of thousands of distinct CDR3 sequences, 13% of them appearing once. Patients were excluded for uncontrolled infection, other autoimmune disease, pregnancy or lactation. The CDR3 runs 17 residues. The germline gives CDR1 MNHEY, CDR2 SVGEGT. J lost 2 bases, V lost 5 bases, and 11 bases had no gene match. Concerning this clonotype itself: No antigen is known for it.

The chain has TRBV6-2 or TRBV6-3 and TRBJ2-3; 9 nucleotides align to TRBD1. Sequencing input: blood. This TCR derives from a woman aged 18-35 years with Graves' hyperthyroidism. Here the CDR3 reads CASSQDRDRDLTDTQYF. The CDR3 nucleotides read TGTGCCAGCAGTCAAGACCGGGACAGGGACCTCACAGATACGCAGTATTTT.